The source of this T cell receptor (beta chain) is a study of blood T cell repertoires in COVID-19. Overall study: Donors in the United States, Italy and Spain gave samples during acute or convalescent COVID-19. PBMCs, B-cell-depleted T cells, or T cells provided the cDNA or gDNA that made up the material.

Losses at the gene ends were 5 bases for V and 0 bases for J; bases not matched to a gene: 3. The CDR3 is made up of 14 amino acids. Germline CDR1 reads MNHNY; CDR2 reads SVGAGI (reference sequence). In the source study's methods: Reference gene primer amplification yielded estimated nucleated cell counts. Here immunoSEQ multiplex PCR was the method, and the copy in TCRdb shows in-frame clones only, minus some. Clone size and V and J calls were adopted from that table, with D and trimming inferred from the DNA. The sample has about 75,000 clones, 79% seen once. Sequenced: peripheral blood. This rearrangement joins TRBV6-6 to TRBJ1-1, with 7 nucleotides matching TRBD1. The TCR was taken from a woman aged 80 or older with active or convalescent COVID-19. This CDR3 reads CASSRDRLNTEAFF. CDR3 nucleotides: TGTGCCAGCAGTCGGGACAGATTGAACACTGAAGCTTTCTTT.